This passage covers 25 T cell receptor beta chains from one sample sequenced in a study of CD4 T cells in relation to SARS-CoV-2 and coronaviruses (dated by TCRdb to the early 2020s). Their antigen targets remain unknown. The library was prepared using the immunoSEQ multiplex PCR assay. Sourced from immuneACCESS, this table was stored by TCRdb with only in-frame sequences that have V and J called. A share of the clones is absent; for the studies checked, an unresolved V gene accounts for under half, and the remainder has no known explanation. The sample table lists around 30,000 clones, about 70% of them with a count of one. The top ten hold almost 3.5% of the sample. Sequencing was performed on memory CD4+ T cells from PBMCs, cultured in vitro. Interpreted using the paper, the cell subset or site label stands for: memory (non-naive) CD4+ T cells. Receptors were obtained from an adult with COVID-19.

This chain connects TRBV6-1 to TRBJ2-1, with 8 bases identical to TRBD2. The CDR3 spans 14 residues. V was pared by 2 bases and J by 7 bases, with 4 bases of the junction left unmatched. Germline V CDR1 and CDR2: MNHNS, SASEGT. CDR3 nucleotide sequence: TGTGCCAGCAGTGAATTACTAGCGGTAAATGAGCAGTTCTTC. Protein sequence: CASSELLAVNEQFF.

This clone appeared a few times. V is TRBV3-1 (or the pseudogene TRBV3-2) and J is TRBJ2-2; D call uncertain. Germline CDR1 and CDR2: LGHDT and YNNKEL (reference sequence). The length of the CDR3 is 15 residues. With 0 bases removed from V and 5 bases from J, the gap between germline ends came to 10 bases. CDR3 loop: CASSQEAVGTGELFF. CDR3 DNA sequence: TGTGCCAGCAGCCAAGAGGCGGTGGGGACCGGGGAGCTGTTTTTT.

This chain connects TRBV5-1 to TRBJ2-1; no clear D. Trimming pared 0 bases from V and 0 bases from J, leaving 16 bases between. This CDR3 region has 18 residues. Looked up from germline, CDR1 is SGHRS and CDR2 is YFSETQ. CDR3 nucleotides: TGCGCCAGCAGCTTGGCCGTTCGGCTTACCAGCTCCTACAATGAGCAGTTCTTC. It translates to CASSLAVRLTSSYNEQFF.

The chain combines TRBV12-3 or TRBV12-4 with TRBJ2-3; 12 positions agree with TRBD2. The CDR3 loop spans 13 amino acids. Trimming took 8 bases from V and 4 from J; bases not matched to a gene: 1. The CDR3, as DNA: TGTGCCAGCCGACTAGCGGGAGCAGATACGCAGTATTTT. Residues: CASRLAGADTQYF.

As DNA, the CDR3 is TGTGCCAGCAGTCCGGGACTGACAGGCCCCACAGATACGCAGTATTTT. The encoded protein is CASSPGLTGPTDTQYF. The V call is TRBV2, the J call TRBJ2-3; D tentatively reads TRBD1 or TRBD2 (6 bases each). Germline loops: CDR1 SNHLY, CDR2 FYNNEI. V lost 5 bases, J lost 2 bases, and 17 bases lay in between. This CDR3 spans 16 amino acids.

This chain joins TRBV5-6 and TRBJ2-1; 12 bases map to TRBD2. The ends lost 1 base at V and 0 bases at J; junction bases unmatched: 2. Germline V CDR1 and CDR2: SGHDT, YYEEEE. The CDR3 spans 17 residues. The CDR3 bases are TGTGCCAGCAGCTTGCTGACTAGCGGGAGCTCCTACAATGAGCAGTTCTTC. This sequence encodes CASSLLTSGSSYNEQFF.

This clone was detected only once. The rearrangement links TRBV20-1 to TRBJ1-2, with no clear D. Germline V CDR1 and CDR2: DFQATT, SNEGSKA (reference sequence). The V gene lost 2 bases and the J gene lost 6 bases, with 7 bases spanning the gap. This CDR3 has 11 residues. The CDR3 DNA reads TGCAGTGCTAGAATCAGACATGGCTACACCTTC. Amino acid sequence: CSARIRHGYTF.

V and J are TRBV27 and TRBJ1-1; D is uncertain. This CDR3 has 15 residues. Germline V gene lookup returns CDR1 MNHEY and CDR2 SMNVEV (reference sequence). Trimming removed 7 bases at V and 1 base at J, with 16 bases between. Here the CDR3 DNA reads TGTGCCAGCACCACCATCGGGCCAGGGAACACTGAAGCTTTCTTT. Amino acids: CASTTIGPGNTEAFF.

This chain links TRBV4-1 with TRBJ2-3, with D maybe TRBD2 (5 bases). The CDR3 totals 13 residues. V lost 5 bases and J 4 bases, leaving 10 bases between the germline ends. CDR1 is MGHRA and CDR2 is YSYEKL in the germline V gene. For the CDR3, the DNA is TGCGCCAGCAGCTGGACTGGGTCAGATACGCAGTATTTT. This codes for CASSWTGSDTQYF.

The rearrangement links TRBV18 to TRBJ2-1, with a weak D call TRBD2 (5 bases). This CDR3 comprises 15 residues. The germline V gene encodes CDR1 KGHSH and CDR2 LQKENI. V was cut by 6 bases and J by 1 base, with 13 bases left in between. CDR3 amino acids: CASSPGSRSYNEQFF. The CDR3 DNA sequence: TGTGCCAGCTCTCCGGGGAGTAGATCCTACAATGAGCAGTTCTTC.

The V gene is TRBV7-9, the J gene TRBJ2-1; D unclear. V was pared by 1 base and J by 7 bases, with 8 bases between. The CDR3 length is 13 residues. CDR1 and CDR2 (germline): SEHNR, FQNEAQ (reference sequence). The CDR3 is CASSLDVGNEQFF. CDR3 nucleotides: TGTGCCAGCAGCTTAGACGTGGGAAATGAGCAGTTCTTC.

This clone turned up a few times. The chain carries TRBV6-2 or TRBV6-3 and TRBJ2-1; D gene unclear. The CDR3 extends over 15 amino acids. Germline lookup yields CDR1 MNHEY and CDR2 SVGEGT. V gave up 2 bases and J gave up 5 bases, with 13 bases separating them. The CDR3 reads CASSYRARPDNEQFF. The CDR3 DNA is TGTGCCAGCAGTTACCGGGCCCGGCCGGACAATGAGCAGTTCTTC.

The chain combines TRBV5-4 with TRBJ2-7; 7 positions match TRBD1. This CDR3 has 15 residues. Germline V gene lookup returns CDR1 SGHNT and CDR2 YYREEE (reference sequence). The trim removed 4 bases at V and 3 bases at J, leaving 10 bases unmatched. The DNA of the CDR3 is TGTGCCAGCAGCCCCGACCGGGACAGACACTACGAGCAGTACTTC. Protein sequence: CASSPDRDRHYEQYF. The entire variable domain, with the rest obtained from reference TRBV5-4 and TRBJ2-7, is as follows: ETGVTQSPTHLIKTRGQQVTLRCSSQSGHNTVSWYQQALGQGPQFIFQYYREEENGRGNFPPRFSGLQFPNYSSELNVNALELDDSALYLCASSPDRDRHYEQYFGPGTRLTVT.

The CDR3 protein is CASSSSTSAGANVLTF. In nucleotides, the CDR3 is TGTGCCAGCAGCTCCAGTACGTCGGCTGGGGCCAACGTCCTGACTTTC. The chain carries TRBV7-2 and TRBJ2-6, with unresolved D. Germline CDR1 is SGHTA and CDR2 is FQGNSA. This CDR3 is 16 amino acids long. V was clipped by 4 bases and J by 2 bases, with 12 bases between them. The entire variable domain, with the rest obtained from reference TRBV7-2 and TRBJ2-6, is as follows: GAGVSQSPSNKVTEKGKDVELRCDPISGHTALYWYRQSLGQGLEFLIYFQGNSAPDKSGLPSDRFSAERTGGSVSTLTIQRTQQEDSAVYLCASSSSTSAGANVLTFGAGSRLTVL.

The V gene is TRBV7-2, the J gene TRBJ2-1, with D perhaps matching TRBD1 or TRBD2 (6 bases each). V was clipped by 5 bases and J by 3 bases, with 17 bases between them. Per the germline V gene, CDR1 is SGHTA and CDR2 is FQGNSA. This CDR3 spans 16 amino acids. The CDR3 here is CASSKGGTSVYNEQFF. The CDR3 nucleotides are TGTGCCAGCAGCAAAGGAGGGACATCGGTCTACAATGAGCAGTTCTTC.

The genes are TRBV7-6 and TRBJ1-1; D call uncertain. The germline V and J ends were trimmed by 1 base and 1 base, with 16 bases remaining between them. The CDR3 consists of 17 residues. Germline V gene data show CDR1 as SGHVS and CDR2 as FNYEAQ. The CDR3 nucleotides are TGTGCCAGCAGCTTAGGAGGGTTTCAAGGTCGGAACACTGAAGCTTTCTTT. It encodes CASSLGGFQGRNTEAFF.

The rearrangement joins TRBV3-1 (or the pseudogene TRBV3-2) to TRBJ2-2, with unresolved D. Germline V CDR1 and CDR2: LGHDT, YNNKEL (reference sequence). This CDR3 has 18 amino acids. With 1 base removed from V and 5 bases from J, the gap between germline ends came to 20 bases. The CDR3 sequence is CASSQGSPIRPDTGELFF. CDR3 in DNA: TGTGCCAGCAGCCAAGGGTCCCCTATACGACCCGATACCGGGGAGCTGTTTTTT.

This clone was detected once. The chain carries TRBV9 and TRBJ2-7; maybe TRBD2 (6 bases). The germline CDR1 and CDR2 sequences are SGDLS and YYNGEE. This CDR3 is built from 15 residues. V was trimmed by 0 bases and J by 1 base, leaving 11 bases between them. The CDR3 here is CASSVGGDWSYEQYF. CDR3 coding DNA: TGTGCCAGCAGCGTAGGTGGGGACTGGTCCTACGAGCAGTACTTC.

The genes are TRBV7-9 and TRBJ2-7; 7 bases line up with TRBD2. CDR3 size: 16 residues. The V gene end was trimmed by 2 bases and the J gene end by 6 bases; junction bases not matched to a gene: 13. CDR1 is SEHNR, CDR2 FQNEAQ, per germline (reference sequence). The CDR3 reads CASSLHSSSGTSEQYF. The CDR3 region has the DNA TGTGCCAGCAGCTTACATTCATCGAGCGGGACCTCCGAGCAGTACTTC.

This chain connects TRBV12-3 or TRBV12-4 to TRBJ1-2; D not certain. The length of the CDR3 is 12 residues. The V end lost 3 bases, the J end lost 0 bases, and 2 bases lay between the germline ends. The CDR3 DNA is TGTGCCAGCAGTTTTTCTAACTATGGCTACACCTTC. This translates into CASSFSNYGYTF.

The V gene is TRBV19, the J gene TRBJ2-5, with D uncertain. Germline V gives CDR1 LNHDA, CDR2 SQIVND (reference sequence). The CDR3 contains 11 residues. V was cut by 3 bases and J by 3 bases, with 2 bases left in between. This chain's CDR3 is CASSIEETQYF. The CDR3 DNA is TGTGCCAGTAGTATTGAAGAGACCCAGTACTTC.

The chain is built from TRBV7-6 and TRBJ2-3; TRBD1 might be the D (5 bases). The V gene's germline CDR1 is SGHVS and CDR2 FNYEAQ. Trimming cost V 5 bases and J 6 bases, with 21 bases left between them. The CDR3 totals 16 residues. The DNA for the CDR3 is TGTGCCAGCAGCCAGGGCGTGGGGTTCATTGGGGATACGCAGTATTTT. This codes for CASSQGVGFIGDTQYF.

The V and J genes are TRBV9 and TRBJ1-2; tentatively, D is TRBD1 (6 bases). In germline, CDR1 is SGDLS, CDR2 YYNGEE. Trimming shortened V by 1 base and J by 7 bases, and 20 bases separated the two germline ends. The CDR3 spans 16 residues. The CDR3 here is CASSVRLAGAGSGYTF. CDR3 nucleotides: TGTGCCAGCAGCGTAAGGTTGGCAGGGGCTGGTTCTGGCTACACCTTC.

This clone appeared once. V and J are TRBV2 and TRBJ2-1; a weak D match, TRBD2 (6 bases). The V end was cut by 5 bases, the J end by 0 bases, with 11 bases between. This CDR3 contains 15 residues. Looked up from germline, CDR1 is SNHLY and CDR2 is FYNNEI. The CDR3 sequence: CASSLETSSYNEQFF. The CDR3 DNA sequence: TGTGCCAGCAGTTTAGAGACTAGCTCCTACAATGAGCAGTTCTTC.

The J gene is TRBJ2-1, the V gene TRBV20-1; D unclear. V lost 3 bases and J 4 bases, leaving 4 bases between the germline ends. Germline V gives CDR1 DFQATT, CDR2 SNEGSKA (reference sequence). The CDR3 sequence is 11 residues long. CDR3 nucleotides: TGCAGTGCTAGCGGGTACAATGAGCAGTTCTTC. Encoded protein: CSASGYNEQFF.